These T cell receptor beta chains were read from a single sample in a study of shared clonotypes between healthy human individuals. Libraries were prepared by immunoSEQ multiplex PCR; TCRdb keeps only in-frame clonotypes and omits some of them. The data contain about 2.3 million clones, 92% of them seen just once; the ten biggest clones take up 0.37%. The sequenced sample was naive CD4+ T cells from PBMCs. The receptors here all came from a young man in good health. Some clones in this sample may be carry-over from other donors' samples. Each CDR3 is given with its conserved first and last residue. Each record gives: J gene, clone size, V gene, D gene, CDR3 DNA, CDR3 protein. A D gene is named only where the DNA matches it firmly. The size field is filled for only some rows; it gives once, few, many or a size class.

TRBJ2-1 | NA | TRBV28 | TRBD2 | TGTGCCAGCAGCAGGACTAGCAACAATGAGCAGTTCTTC | CASSRTSNNEQFF
TRBJ2-3 | NA | TRBV15 | NA | TGTGCCACCAGCAGAGATAACGGGGGCACAGATACGCAGTATTTT | CATSRDNGGTDTQYF
TRBJ1-1 | NA | TRBV29-1 | NA | TGCAGCGTTGTAGGGATTTTGAGCACTGAAGCTTTCTTT | CSVVGILSTEAFF
TRBJ2-1 | NA | TRBV6-5 | NA | TGTGCCAGCAGTTACAGGGCCCTCTCCTACAATGAGCAGTTCTTC | CASSYRALSYNEQFF
TRBJ2-1 | NA | TRBV14 | NA | TGTGCCAGCAGCCTCCTCAAGGGTCGTCAAAATGAGCAGTTCTTC | CASSLLKGRQNEQFF
TRBJ2-7 | NA | TRBV6-1 | TRBD1 | TGTGCCAGCAGCTTGGACAGGGCCTCCTACGAGCAGTACTTC | CASSLDRASYEQYF
TRBJ2-7 | NA | TRBV29-1 | TRBD1 | TGCAGCGTTGCGGGACAGGGGATTAACGAGCAGTACTTC | CSVAGQGINEQYF
TRBJ1-5 | NA | TRBV28 | NA | TGTGCCAGCAGGCAGGATCGAGGGGGTTTTTGGCCCCAGCATTTT | CASRQDRGGFWPQHF
TRBJ1-1 | NA | TRBV5-1 | NA | TGCGCCAGCAGCCCTGACATACTTCGGCTGAGTACTGAAGCTTTCTTT | CASSPDILRLSTEAFF
TRBJ2-5 | NA | TRBV6-6 | TRBD2 | TGTGCCAGCAGTTACGAAGGGACTATAAGAGAAACCCAGTACTTC | CASSYEGTIRETQYF
TRBJ1-2 | NA | TRBV6-5 | NA | TGTGCCAGCAGTTACAAGGCCGGGACTAACTATGGCTACACCTTC | CASSYKAGTNYGYTF
TRBJ1-2 | NA | TRBV28 | NA | TGTGCCAGCACCAGGTGGGGCTATGGCTACACCTTC | CASTRWGYGYTF
TRBJ1-5 | once | TRBV19 | TRBD1 | TGTGCCTCAAGGACAGGGGGCCGTCAGCCCCAGCATTTT | CASRTGGRQPQHF
TRBJ2-1 | NA | TRBV30 | NA | TGTGCCTGGAGTGAAGAGGGCATGAATGAGCAGTTCTTC | CAWSEEGMNEQFF
TRBJ2-2 | NA | TRBV30 | NA | TGTGCCTGGAGTGTAAACCGACAGGAGGAGCTGTTTTTT | CAWSVNRQEELFF
TRBJ2-7 | NA | TRBV7-2 | NA | TGTGCCAGCAGCTTAGGGCTAGCGTTCTACGAGCAGTACTTC | CASSLGLAFYEQYF
TRBJ1-1 | NA | TRBV5-1 | TRBD1 | TGCGCCAGCAGATTTACAGGGGGGCTGAACACTGAAGCTTTCTTT | CASRFTGGLNTEAFF
TRBJ2-1 | few | TRBV28 | NA | TGTGCCAGCAGTTTGGCGGGATCTCGGAATGAGCAGTTCTTC | CASSLAGSRNEQFF
TRBJ2-5 | NA | TRBV18 | NA | TGTGCCAGCTCACCTTCCACGGGAGCCGGGGAGACCCAGTACTTC | CASSPSTGAGETQYF
TRBJ2-2 | once | TRBV9 | TRBD2 | TGTGCCAGCAGCCCCGGGGGGAGACGGTCCGGGGAGCTGTTTTTT | CASSPGGRRSGELFF
TRBJ2-1 | NA | TRBV4-2 | TRBD2 | TGTGCCAGCAGAGAACTAGCGGGACCCTACAATGAGCAGTTCTTC | CASRELAGPYNEQFF